Below are 27 T cell receptor beta chains sequenced from a single sample in a study of CD8 T cells in Susac syndrome. Roughly 0.5 to 1 ug RNA was reverse transcribed with random hexamers. TCRdb recomputed calls from the immunoSEQ multiplex PCR reads with MiXCR, one row per CDR3 protein. There are fewer than 200,000 distinct CDR3 sequences in the sample; approximately 93% occur only once, and roughly 0.096% lies in the top ten. Sequenced material: CD4+ T cells from PBMCs. The source of these receptors is a human donor in good health.

The CDR3 loop is CASREGLAGAYNEQFF. CDR3 DNA: TGTGCCAGCAGAGAAGGACTAGCGGGCGCCTACAATGAGCAGTTCTTC. J is TRBJ2-1 and V is TRBV7-2, with 11 bases lining up with TRBD2. With 6 bases clipped from V and 2 bases from J, the junction kept 6 bases outside the gene matches. CDR1 SGHTA and CDR2 FQGNSA come from the germline V gene. This CDR3 is built from 16 residues.

V and J are TRBV7-8 and TRBJ2-7; unclear D gene. Germline loops: CDR1 SGHVS, CDR2 FQNEAQ. CDR3 length equals 14 residues. V was cut by 5 bases and J by 0 bases, with 11 bases left in between. The CDR3 bases are TGTGCCAGCAGCCCCGGGCGAAGCTCCTACGAGCAGTACGTC. Protein sequence: CASSPGRSSYEQYV.

V usage is TRBV13 and J usage is TRBJ1-1, with 7 bases fitting TRBD1. CDR3 length equals 16 residues. V was pared by 4 bases and J by 1 base, with 9 bases of the junction left unmatched. CDR1 is PRHDT and CDR2 is FYEKMQ in the germline V gene (reference sequence). The CDR3, as DNA: TGTGCCAGCAGCTCCACAGGGGCAGGAAGGAACACTGAAGCTTTCTTT. It specifies CASSSTGAGRNTEAFF. Looking up the rest from reference TRBV13 and TRBJ1-1 gives the full variable domain: AAGVIQSPRHLIKEKRETATLKCYPIPRHDTVYWYQQGPGQDPQFLISFYEKMQSDKGSIPDRFSAQQFSDYHSELNMSSLELGDSALYFCASSSTGAGRNTEAFFGQGTRLTVV.

V is TRBV6-5 and J is TRBJ1-2; 12 bases match TRBD1. Looked up from germline, CDR1 is MNHEY and CDR2 is SVGAGI. V was clipped by 8 bases and J by 8 bases; unmatched bases: 3. This CDR3 comprises 12 residues. CDR3 DNA: TGTGCCAGCGGGGACAGGGGGCACGGCTACACCTTC. Translating gives CASGDRGHGYTF.

V usage is TRBV5-1 and J usage is TRBJ1-1; 9 bases align to TRBD1. The CDR3 has 16 amino acids. The ends lost 5 bases at V and 0 bases at J; junction bases unmatched: 8. The germline CDR1 and CDR2 sequences are SGHRS and YFSETQ. In nucleotides, the CDR3 is TGCGCCAGCAGACCAAGACAGGGGGGTCTGAACACTGAAGCTTTCTTT. Translation: CASRPRQGGLNTEAFF.

CDR3 sequence: CSARRDRSSNQPQHF. The CDR3 nucleotides are TGCAGTGCTAGGAGGGACAGGTCAAGCAATCAGCCCCAGCATTTT. V gene TRBV20-1 combines with J gene TRBJ1-5, with 8 bases aligning to TRBD1. The germline V gene has CDR1 DFQATT and CDR2 SNEGSKA (reference sequence). Unmatched junction bases numbered 5, after V lost 3 bases and J lost 1 base. This CDR3 has 15 amino acids.

This chain links TRBV6-6 with TRBJ2-7, with a possible D match to TRBD2 (5 bases). The ends were cut back, 7 bases at V and 2 bases at J, with 12 bases in the middle. The CDR3 spans 13 residues. Germline CDR1 MNHNY, CDR2 SVGAGI (reference sequence). CDR3 sequence: CASTPRGTYEQYF. The DNA of the CDR3 is TGTGCCAGCACCCCGAGAGGGACCTACGAGCAGTACTTC.

This sequence joins TRBV28 and TRBJ1-5; D ambiguous. V dropped 2 bases and J dropped 0 bases, with 8 bases sitting between them. CDR3 length: 15 amino acids. Per the germline V gene, CDR1 is MDHEN and CDR2 is SYDVKM. The CDR3 spells CASSLPGDSNQPQHF. Written as DNA, the CDR3 is TGTGCCAGCAGTTTACCAGGCGATAGCAATCAGCCCCAGCATTTT.

The V and J genes are TRBV11-2 and TRBJ1-1; weak D call: TRBD1 (5 bases). The length of the CDR3 is 14 residues. V lost 7 bases to trimming and J lost 1 base, with 13 bases between them. Germline values: CDR1 SGHAT, CDR2 FQNNGV. For the CDR3, the DNA is TGTGCCAGCACTTTCGGAACAGGGAACACTGAAGCTTTCTTT. It translates to CASTFGTGNTEAFF. Filled out from reference TRBV11-2 and TRBJ1-1, the complete variable domain reads EAGVAQSPRYKIIEKRQSVAFWCNPISGHATLYWYQQILGQGPKLLIQFQNNGVVDDSQLPKDRFSAERLKGVDSTLKIQPAKLEDSAVYLCASTFGTGNTEAFFGQGTRLTVV.

CDR3 bases: TGTGCCAGCAGCGTACTCCAGGGGGGAAGGACTGAAGCTTTCTTT. This gives the protein CASSVLQGGRTEAFF. This chain joins TRBV9 and TRBJ1-1; 7 bases agree with TRBD1. The CDR3 loop spans 15 amino acids. Trimming at V came to 1 base and at J to 5 bases, leaving 8 bases not matched to a gene. Germline lookup yields CDR1 SGDLS and CDR2 YYNGEE.

This chain uses TRBV7-2 with TRBJ2-3; D gene uncertain. The CDR3 contains 15 residues. CDR1 SGHTA and CDR2 FQGNSA come from the germline V gene. Trimming took 1 base from V and 0 from J, leaving 8 bases between them. CDR3 amino acids: CASSLVARSTDTQYF. CDR3 DNA sequence: TGTGCCAGCAGCTTAGTCGCCAGGAGCACAGATACGCAGTATTTT. The full variable domain, its missing parts supplied by reference TRBV7-2 and TRBJ2-3, is GAGVSQSPSNKVTEKGKDVELRCDPISGHTALYWYRQSLGQGLEFLIYFQGNSAPDKSGLPSDRFSAERTGGSVSTLTIQRTQQEDSAVYLCASSLVARSTDTQYFGPGTRLTVL.

This clonotype was detected only once. The rearrangement joins TRBV7-3 to TRBJ2-5; 9 bases agree with TRBD2. With 5 bases clipped from V and 5 bases from J, the junction kept 12 bases outside the gene matches. There are 16 residues in the CDR3. Germline lookup yields CDR1 SGHTA and CDR2 FQGTGA. CDR3 loop: CASSLGLALRGETQYF. The CDR3 DNA sequence: TGTGCCAGCAGCCTGGGACTAGCCCTCAGAGGGGAGACCCAGTACTTC. Full variable domain (missing parts from reference TRBV7-3 and TRBJ2-5): GAGVSQTPSNKVTEKGKYVELRCDPISGHTALYWYRQSLGQGPEFLIYFQGTGAADDSGLPNDRFFAVRPEGSVSTLKIQRTERGDSAVYLCASSLGLALRGETQYFGPGTRLLVL.

V and J are TRBV15 and TRBJ2-6; TRBD1 is a possible D gene (6 bases). The CDR3 runs 22 residues. The V end was cut by 0 bases, the J end by 0 bases, with 24 bases between. Germline V gene data show CDR1 as LNHNV and CDR2 as YYDKDF (reference sequence). This chain's CDR3 is CATSRDPTIMGTSSSGANVLTF. DNA for the CDR3: TGTGCCACCAGCAGAGACCCCACTATAATGGGGACATCCAGCTCTGGGGCCAACGTCCTGACTTTC.

This clonotype was picked up one time. The chain recombines TRBV9 with TRBJ2-5; D is undetermined. V lost 2 bases to trimming and J lost 3 bases, with 14 bases between them. The CDR3 is 15 amino acids. The germline CDR1 and CDR2 sequences are SGDLS and YYNGEE. This CDR3 reads CASSVEDNLEETQYF. Here the CDR3 DNA reads TGTGCCAGCAGCGTCGAGGATAACCTGGAAGAGACCCAGTACTTC.

The chain recombines TRBV24-1 with TRBJ2-5, with 8 bases aligning to TRBD1. V was pared by 3 bases and J by 4 bases, with 9 bases of the junction left unmatched. The germline V gene encodes CDR1 KGHDR and CDR2 SFDVKD. The CDR3 length is 16 residues. CDR3 DNA sequence: TGTGCCACCAGTGATCTCCGAACAGGGGGAGGAGAGACCCAGTACTTC. Translation: CATSDLRTGGGETQYF.

This clonotype was counted between two and nine times. V and J are TRBV6-5 and TRBJ2-5; no definite D call. Trimming stripped 6 bases from V and 5 bases from J, with 13 bases between. From germline, CDR1 is MNHEY and CDR2 SVGAGI. This CDR3 spans 13 amino acids. CDR3 sequence reads: CASRKQPDETQYF. The DNA of the CDR3 is TGTGCCAGCAGGAAACAGCCCGATGAGACCCAGTACTTC.

The chain is built from TRBV28 and TRBJ2-7; D unresolved. The CDR3 length is 14 residues. Germline loops: CDR1 MDHEN, CDR2 SYDVKM. Trimming shortened V by 3 bases and J by 1 base, and 10 bases separated the two germline ends. The CDR3 here is CASSLNSWSYEQYV. In DNA form, the CDR3 reads TGTGCCAGCAGTTTGAACAGCTGGTCCTACGAGCAGTACGTC.

This chain joins TRBV9 and TRBJ2-2, with TRBD1 matching 9 bases. The germline V gene has CDR1 SGDLS and CDR2 YYNGEE. J was trimmed by 2 bases and V by 3 bases; bases with no gene match: 5. The CDR3 totals 16 residues. The CDR3 nucleotides read TGTGCCAGCAGCGGGTGGGACAGGGAAAACACCGGGGAGCTGTTTTTT. This sequence encodes CASSGWDRENTGELFF.

The chain couples TRBV19 to TRBJ2-2; TRBD1 might be the D (5 bases). CDR3 size: 15 residues. CDR1 and CDR2 from the germline V gene are LNHDA and SQIVND (reference sequence). V shed 5 bases and J shed 0 bases, with 10 bases lying between them. CDR3 residues: CASSRQGPNTGELFF. The CDR3 bases are TGTGCCAGTAGTCGGCAGGGTCCGAACACCGGGGAGCTGTTTTTT.

This chain joins TRBV3-1 and TRBJ2-7; D ambiguous. V was shortened by 0 bases and J by 2 bases, with 11 bases between the two germline ends. This CDR3 comprises 15 residues. The germline V gene encodes CDR1 LGHDT and CDR2 YNNKEL (reference sequence). The CDR3 DNA reads as TGTGCCAGCAGCCAAGATCAAGCAGAACCCTACGAGCAGTACGTC. Protein product: CASSQDQAEPYEQYV.

This chain links TRBV2 with TRBJ2-3; D unresolved. V lost 6 bases and J lost 0, with 22 bases in between. Per the germline V gene, CDR1 is SNHLY and CDR2 is FYNNEI. The CDR3 is made up of 18 amino acids. The CDR3 DNA reads TGTGCCAGCAGGGTTCGGCCGTGGGTCGGAACTAGCACAGATACGCAGTATTTT. Protein: CASRVRPWVGTSTDTQYF.

This chain uses TRBV6-4 with TRBJ2-3; the match to TRBD2 covers 9 bases. This CDR3 has 15 amino acids. Germline-derived CDR1 and CDR2 are MRHNA and SNTAGT. J was trimmed by 2 bases and V by 5 bases; bases with no gene match: 5. The CDR3 spells CASSLAGRSTDTQYF. The CDR3 coding sequence is TGTGCCAGCAGTCTAGCGGGGCGCTCCACAGATACGCAGTATTTT.

Only one count was recorded for this clonotype. The rearrangement links TRBV6-1 to TRBJ1-2, with TRBD1 matching over 9 bases. The CDR3 runs to 14 residues. The ends lost 7 bases at V and 4 bases at J; junction bases unmatched: 7. Germline CDR1 and CDR2: MNHNS and SASEGT. CDR3 DNA: TGTGCCAGCAATCCGGGACAGGGTGGCTATGGCTACACCTTC. It codes for CASNPGQGGYGYTF.

This clonotype was detected once. The chain links TRBV7-2 to TRBJ1-2; perhaps TRBD1 as D (5 bases). V lost 2 bases and J lost 6, with 19 bases in between. Germline values: CDR1 SGHTA, CDR2 FQGNSA. The CDR3 consists of 16 residues. Written as DNA, the CDR3 is TGTGCCAGCAGCTTAACCGGGGCAGGATCTACGGATGGCTACACCTTC. Its protein product is CASSLTGAGSTDGYTF.

The rearrangement joins TRBV6-6 to TRBJ2-6, with D unclear. The CDR3 is 15 residues long. Germline V gene sequence: CDR1 MNHNY, CDR2 SVGAGI (reference sequence). The V gene lost 5 bases and the J gene lost 4 bases, with 12 bases spanning the gap. The CDR3 spells CASSPVALGANVLTF. DNA for the CDR3: TGTGCCAGCAGTCCAGTGGCGCTCGGGGCCAACGTCCTGACTTTC.

This clonotype was seen a handful of times. The rearrangement joins TRBV5-1 to TRBJ2-5, with no clear D. This CDR3 comprises 13 residues. Germline V gene lookup returns CDR1 SGHRS and CDR2 YFSETQ. With 7 bases removed from V and 1 base from J, the gap between germline ends came to 11 bases. DNA of the CDR3: TGCGCCAGCTCCAGAAAACTCCAAGAGACCCAGTACTTC. Its translation: CASSRKLQETQYF.

This chain links TRBV29-1 with TRBJ2-3, with D perhaps TRBD2 (6 bases). The V gene's germline CDR1 is SQVTM and CDR2 ANQGSEA. The CDR3 spans 14 residues. Trimming left V 7 bases short and J 5 bases short, with 19 bases between. The CDR3 reads CSARGWGEIDTQYF. The CDR3 DNA sequence: TGCAGCGCTCGGGGTTGGGGGGAAATAGATACGCAGTATTTT.